The 32 T cell receptor beta chains reported below all come from one sample, sequenced in a study of shared T cell receptors in the human thymus. Method: immunoSEQ multiplex PCR; TCRdb's copy keeps in-frame clones and lacks some. In the table there are some 720,000 clones, roughly 90% of which are singletons. The same sample was also studied in work on human thymus T cells.

Material: thymocytes. The receptors were gathered from a boy younger than two with a congenital heart defect.

The J gene is TRBJ1-1, the V gene TRBV5-6; a possible D gene is TRBD1 (5 bases). Germline CDR1 and CDR2: SGHDT and YYEEEE. This CDR3 comprises 16 residues. Trimming took 2 bases from V and 2 from J, leaving 16 bases between them. In DNA, the CDR3 is TGTGCCAGCAGCTTCCGTGTAAGGGGTCCCAACACTGAAGCTTTCTTT. It codes for CASSFRVRGPNTEAFF.

The rearrangement links TRBV4-2 to TRBJ2-7, with a possible D match to TRBD1 (6 bases). V dropped 2 bases and J dropped 0 bases, with 11 bases sitting between them. In germline, CDR1 is LGHNA, CDR2 YNFKEQ. The CDR3 is 15 amino acids. The CDR3 loop reads CASSQWQGHSYEQYF. CDR3 in DNA: TGTGCCAGCAGCCAATGGCAGGGACACTCCTACGAGCAGTACTTC.

The rearrangement uses TRBV27 and TRBJ1-2; 7 bases line up with TRBD1. J gave up 6 bases and V 2 bases, and 12 bases lay outside the gene matches. The germline gives CDR1 MNHEY, CDR2 SMNVEV (reference sequence). The CDR3 consists of 16 residues. CDR3 residues: CASSLQGDGDRNGYTF. In DNA form, the CDR3 reads TGTGCCAGCAGTTTACAGGGGGATGGAGACAGGAATGGCTACACCTTC.

The chain has TRBV4-3 and TRBJ2-7, with D uncertain. From germline, CDR1 is LGHNA and CDR2 YSLEER. V was trimmed by 4 bases and J by 6 bases, leaving 19 bases between them. The CDR3 totals 15 residues. This chain's CDR3 is CASSPRVGSRSEQYF. CDR3 sequence (DNA): TGCGCCAGCAGCCCGCGCGTCGGTTCACGGTCCGAGCAGTACTTC.

The chain recombines TRBV12-5 with TRBJ2-7; D is unresolved. The CDR3 is made up of 11 amino acids. V lost 7 bases and J 6 bases, leaving 10 bases between the germline ends. Looked up from germline, CDR1 is LGHNT and CDR2 is FRNRAP. CDR3 in amino acids: CASAHGSEQYF. In DNA, the CDR3 is TGTGCTAGTGCACACGGGTCCGAGCAGTACTTC.

The V and J genes are TRBV6-5 and TRBJ1-4, with D maybe TRBD1 (5 bases). The CDR3 covers 16 residues. Deletions cut 4 bases from V and 8 bases from J, with 20 bases between. CDR1 and CDR2 (germline): MNHEY, SVGAGI. The CDR3 nucleotides read TGTGCCAGCAGTTCCCGGGTATTCGCAGGGAGGGAAAAACTGTTTTTT. Translated, it gives CASSSRVFAGREKLFF.

The genes are TRBV29-1 and TRBJ2-3; 8 positions agree with TRBD2. The CDR3 sequence is 14 residues long. J gave up 0 bases and V 7 bases, and 6 bases lay outside the gene matches. Germline values: CDR1 SQVTM, CDR2 ANQGSEA. This CDR3 is CSGTLAASTDTQYF. CDR3 sequence (DNA): TGCAGCGGTACACTAGCGGCTAGCACAGATACGCAGTATTTT.

V usage is TRBV14 and J usage is TRBJ1-1; D may be TRBD1 (6 bases). The CDR3 is made up of 14 amino acids. The ends were cut back, 3 bases at V and 3 bases at J, with 11 bases in the middle. Germline V gene lookup returns CDR1 SGHDN and CDR2 FVKESK. In DNA, the CDR3 is TGTGCCAGCAGCCATGTCAGGGGTGACACTGAAGCTTTCTTT. The encoded protein is CASSHVRGDTEAFF.

This chain connects TRBV5-4 to TRBJ2-3, with 12 bases matching TRBD1. This CDR3 comprises 18 residues. CDR1 is SGHNT, CDR2 YYREEE, per germline (reference sequence). The V gene end was trimmed by 0 bases and the J gene end by 3 bases; junction bases not matched to a gene: 8. Here the CDR3 reads CASSLVLGTGGLTDTQYF. The CDR3 region has the DNA TGTGCCAGCAGCTTGGTCCTTGGGACAGGGGGCTTGACAGATACGCAGTATTTT. Full variable domain (rest looked up from reference TRBV5-4 and TRBJ2-3): ETGVTQSPTHLIKTRGQQVTLRCSSQSGHNTVSWYQQALGQGPQFIFQYYREEENGRGNFPPRFSGLQFPNYSSELNVNALELDDSALYLCASSLVLGTGGLTDTQYFGPGTRLTVL.

This chain connects TRBV27 to TRBJ2-1, with D possibly matching TRBD2 (5 bases). V was clipped by 4 bases and J by 8 bases, with 12 bases between them. The CDR3 sequence is 13 residues long. Germline V gives CDR1 MNHEY, CDR2 SMNVEV (reference sequence). This chain's CDR3 is CASSWSSGDEQFF. The CDR3, as DNA: TGTGCCAGCAGTTGGAGTTCCGGGGATGAGCAGTTCTTC.

The rearrangement joins TRBV7-8 to TRBJ2-6; TRBD2 might be the D (6 bases). Trimming removed 10 bases from V and 1 base from J, with 14 bases in between. Germline lookup yields CDR1 SGHVS and CDR2 FQNEAQ. CDR3 size: 15 residues. CDR3 bases: TGTGCCATACCGAACGGAGGGTCTGGGGCCAACGTCCTGACTTTC. This translates into CAIPNGGSGANVLTF.

The V and J genes are TRBV30 and TRBJ1-2; D gene uncertain. The CDR3 contains 12 residues. Trimming removed 2 bases from V and 10 bases from J, with 14 bases in between. The V gene's germline CDR1 is GTSNPN and CDR2 SVGIG (reference sequence). CDR3 nucleotide sequence: TGTGCCTGGAGTTTCCGGGTTGAGGACTACACCTTC. It is translated as CAWSFRVEDYTF. Variable domain in full (rest from reference TRBV30 and TRBJ1-2): SQTIHQWPATLVQPVGSPLSLECTVEGTSNPNLYWYRQAAGRGLQLLFYSVGIGQISSEVPQNLSASRPQDRQFILSSKKLLLSDSGFYLCAWSFRVEDYTFGSGTRLTVV.

The chain has TRBV27 and TRBJ1-2; TRBD1 agrees at 7 bases. Germline V gives CDR1 MNHEY, CDR2 SMNVEV (reference sequence). The CDR3 runs to 13 residues. After removal of 5 bases from V and 6 bases from J, the junction contained 6 bases not matched to a gene. CDR3 nucleotide sequence: TGTGCCAGCAGTAAGAGGGGGCTGGATGGCTACACCTTC. This codes for CASSKRGLDGYTF.

This clone has just one count. This sample includes further DNA sequences coding for the same CDR3. The chain employs TRBV7-8 and TRBJ2-7; D remains unclear. This CDR3 contains 13 residues. With 6 bases removed from V and 5 bases from J, the gap between germline ends came to 14 bases. CDR1 and CDR2 from the germline V gene are SGHVS and FQNEAQ. CDR3 protein: CASSSFHSDEQYF. The CDR3 coding sequence is TGTGCCAGCAGTTCCTTCCATAGTGACGAGCAGTACTTC. The whole variable domain, filled in from reference TRBV7-8 and TRBJ2-7, reads GAGVSQSPRYKVAKRGQDVALRCDPISGHVSLFWYQQALGQGPEFLTYFQNEAQLDKSGLPSDRFFAERPEGSVSTLKIQRTQQEDSAVYLCASSSFHSDEQYFGPGTRLTVT.

The chain has TRBV4-3 and TRBJ2-1, with 9 bases identical to TRBD1. J was trimmed by 5 bases and V by 1 base; bases with no gene match: 6. CDR1 is LGHNA and CDR2 is YSLEER in the germline V gene. This CDR3 has 16 amino acids. CDR3 region: CASSQAGQGLNNEQFF. The CDR3 nucleotides are TGCGCCAGCAGCCAAGCGGGACAGGGACTCAACAATGAGCAGTTCTTC.

The chain recombines TRBV19 with TRBJ2-7, with a weak D call TRBD1 (6 bases). V gave up 4 bases and J gave up 0 bases, with 10 bases separating them. This CDR3 region has 14 residues. Germline CDR1 reads LNHDA; CDR2 reads SQIVND (reference sequence). The chain's CDR3 is CASSNRDPSYEQYF. The CDR3 DNA sequence: TGTGCCAGTAGTAACAGGGACCCCTCCTACGAGCAGTACTTC.

This chain joins TRBV29-1 and TRBJ2-5, with TRBD2 identical over 7 bases. Germline V gene data show CDR1 as SQVTM and CDR2 as ANQGSEA. The CDR3 contains 15 residues. V dropped 4 bases and J dropped 5; count of bases not matched to a gene: 13. The CDR3 region is CSVAKLAGGRETQYF. In nucleotides, the CDR3 is TGCAGCGTTGCTAAGTTAGCGGGTGGTAGGGAGACCCAGTACTTC.

This sequence joins TRBV25-1 and TRBJ1-2, with D perhaps matching TRBD1 (5 bases). Germline CDR1 reads MGHDK; CDR2 reads SYGVNS. Trimming pared 3 bases from V and 3 bases from J, leaving 11 bases between. CDR3 length: 14 residues. The CDR3 is CASSDQDRDYGYTF. Written as DNA, the CDR3 is TGTGCCAGCAGTGATCAAGACAGAGACTATGGCTACACCTTC.

The chain recombines TRBV7-8 with TRBJ2-5; the match to TRBD2 covers 9 bases. The CDR3 loop spans 18 amino acids. In germline, CDR1 is SGHVS, CDR2 FQNEAQ. The V and J ends lost 1 base and 2 bases, in that order; junction bases with no gene match: 11. The CDR3 here is CASSLDRTGLAPQETQYF. The CDR3 DNA reads as TGTGCCAGCAGCTTAGATCGTACTGGACTAGCGCCTCAAGAGACCCAGTACTTC.

V gene TRBV6-5 combines with J gene TRBJ2-1; TRBD1 matches at 10 bases. Unmatched junction bases numbered 5, after V lost 7 bases and J lost 8 bases. Germline V gene lookup returns CDR1 MNHEY and CDR2 SVGAGI. CDR3 length: 13 residues. CDR3 loop: CASMGQGIHEQFF. The CDR3 DNA reads TGTGCCAGCATGGGACAGGGGATCCATGAGCAGTTCTTC.

V usage is TRBV18 and J usage is TRBJ2-5; D is unclear. Trimming took off 2 bases at V and 2 bases at J, with 9 bases between the two ends. Germline values: CDR1 KGHSH, CDR2 LQKENI. The CDR3 loop spans 14 amino acids. The CDR3 region is CASSPRGRQETQYF. In DNA form, the CDR3 reads TGTGCCAGCTCACCAAGAGGCAGACAAGAGACCCAGTACTTC.

The chain uses TRBV5-6 and TRBJ1-2, with 7 bases fitting TRBD1. The J segment lost 4 bases and the V segment lost 3 bases, leaving 6 bases of the junction unmatched. Germline CDR1 is SGHDT and CDR2 is YYEEEE. CDR3 length equals 14 residues. The CDR3 DNA sequence: TGTGCCAGCAGCTCTACGGGACAGATCTATGGCTACACCTTC. It translates to CASSSTGQIYGYTF.

This clone has just a few counts. The V gene is TRBV11-3, the J gene TRBJ2-7, with D possibly TRBD1 on 6 matching bases. V lost 5 bases and J 1 base, leaving 15 bases between the germline ends. Looked up from germline, CDR1 is SGHNT and CDR2 is YENEEA. The CDR3 contains 15 residues. The CDR3: CASSVNRERSYEQYF. Here the CDR3 DNA reads TGTGCCAGCAGCGTTAACAGGGAAAGGTCCTACGAGCAGTACTTC.

This clone was seen a few times. V usage is TRBV10-1 and J usage is TRBJ2-4, with TRBD1 as a possible D gene (5 bases). V lost 5 bases, J lost 0 bases, and 17 bases lay in between. The CDR3 covers 17 residues. From germline, CDR1 is WNHNN and CDR2 SYGVQD (reference sequence). This CDR3 is CASSPHQGRLAKNIQYF. The CDR3 nucleotides are TGCGCCAGCAGTCCCCATCAGGGAAGACTAGCCAAAAACATTCAGTACTTC.

V and J are TRBV5-1 and TRBJ2-7, with D possibly being TRBD1 (5 bases). The CDR3 has 13 amino acids. CDR1 is SGHRS and CDR2 is YFSETQ in the germline V gene. The CDR3 here is CAEFAGPLYEQYF. The CDR3 DNA follows: TGCGCGGAGTTCGCAGGGCCACTTTACGAGCAGTACTTC.

This sequence joins TRBV19 and TRBJ2-1; TRBD2 might be the D (5 bases). The CDR3 length is 12 residues. Trimming removed 3 bases from V and 5 bases from J, with 5 bases in between. Germline V gene data show CDR1 as LNHDA and CDR2 as SQIVND (reference sequence). The CDR3 spells CASSMRDNEQFF. CDR3 DNA: TGTGCCAGTAGTATGCGGGACAATGAGCAGTTCTTC.

V gene TRBV18 combines with J gene TRBJ1-2; 9 bases fit TRBD1. The germline V gene encodes CDR1 KGHSH and CDR2 LQKENI. The CDR3 runs 13 residues. V lost 5 bases and J lost 7; bases outside the gene matches: 5. Written as DNA, the CDR3 is TGTGCCAGCTCATTGACAGGGGGAATTGGCTACACCTTC. Translation: CASSLTGGIGYTF.

The gene calls are TRBV11-3 and TRBJ1-4; weak D call: TRBD1 (6 bases). CDR1 SGHNT and CDR2 YENEEA come from the germline V gene. The V and J ends lost 0 bases and 4 bases respectively, with 15 bases between them. The CDR3 contains 17 residues. Here the CDR3 reads CASSLDGTLPVNEKLFF. The CDR3 nucleotides are TGTGCCAGCAGCTTAGATGGGACACTACCCGTTAATGAAAAACTGTTTTTT.

The chain has TRBV27 and TRBJ2-7, with 8 bases identical to TRBD1. Germline CDR1 MNHEY, CDR2 SMNVEV (reference sequence). Unmatched junction bases numbered 16, after V lost 6 bases and J lost 6 bases. The CDR3 covers 16 residues. CDR3 amino acids: CASSRRMDRARCEQYF. The CDR3 DNA is TGTGCCAGCAGCCGTCGGATGGACAGGGCCCGTTGCGAGCAGTACTTC.

This clone was seen just once. The V and J genes are TRBV2 and TRBJ2-1; TRBD2 matches at 9 bases. This CDR3 is 13 amino acids long. Germline CDR1 SNHLY, CDR2 FYNNEI. V gave up 9 bases and J gave up 1 base; unmatched junction bases: 1. Here the CDR3 DNA reads TGTGCCAGAGGACTAGCGTCCTACAATGAGCAGTTCTTC. Its translation: CARGLASYNEQFF.

The chain links TRBV4-2 to TRBJ2-1; the match to TRBD2 covers 10 bases. This CDR3 has 21 residues. Germline V gene lookup returns CDR1 LGHNA and CDR2 YNFKEQ. Germline trimming cut 4 bases from V and 2 bases from J; bases unmatched to any gene: 20. The CDR3, as DNA: TGTGCCAGCAGCCGAGGGGACCGGGACAGTCTAGCGGGAGCAGCCTACAATGAGCAGTTCTTC. Translation: CASSRGDRDSLAGAAYNEQFF.

This rearrangement joins TRBV28 to TRBJ1-4, with D perhaps TRBD1 (5 bases). The germline gives CDR1 MDHEN, CDR2 SYDVKM. Trimming cost V 4 bases and J 2 bases, with 14 bases left between them. The CDR3 has 16 residues. The CDR3 is CASSSTWGGTNEKLFF. The CDR3 region has the DNA TGTGCCAGCAGTTCAACATGGGGGGGGACTAATGAAAAACTGTTTTTT.